This TCR beta chain comes out of a study of CD8+CD57+ T cells in acquired aplastic anemia. Background on the study: CD4+ and CD8+ cells, once sorted, gave DNA averaging about 3 ug. Average CD4+ read depth in healthy donors was approximately 11 million reads.

CDR1 is WSHSY, CDR2 SAAADI, per germline. This CDR3 comprises 15 residues. CDR3 and TCR beta VDJ profiling relied on genomic DNA as the template. TCRdb analysed the reads with MiXCR anew, one entry per CDR3 protein. The sample includes around 190,000 distinct CDR3 sequences, approximately 49% seen only once; the top ten take 16%. To note about this clonotype: The junction and the germline gene differ at one end; a read error may be behind it.

V is TRBV10-2 and J is TRBJ2-7, with 12 bases matching TRBD1. The specimen was sorted CD4+, CD8+, or CD8+CD57+ T cells (not recorded which) from PBMCs. The TCR comes from a human donor in good health, serving as a control. CDR3 nucleotide sequence: TGTGCCAGCTCCGCCGGGACAGGGGGCCCCTACGAGCAGCACTTC. Its translation is CASSAGTGGPYEQHF.